This T cell receptor (beta chain) was recovered during a study of blood T cell repertoires in COVID-19. Per germline, CDR1 DFQATT and CDR2 SNEGSKA (reference sequence). The CDR3 extends over 11 amino acids. Trimming removed 8 bases from V and 7 bases from J; junction bases left unmatched: 4. Authors' processing steps: It was from reference gene primer amplification that nucleated cell counts were estimated. The assay was immunoSEQ multiplex PCR, and TCRdb's table has in-frame clones only and misses some. V, J and clone size derive from that table, while D and trimming were established from the DNA sequence. The top ten clones hold roughly 21% of a sample with roughly 200,000 clones, 87% of them seen once.

The source material was peripheral blood. The clonotype originates from a man aged 60-69 years with active or convalescent COVID-19. J is TRBJ2-1 and V is TRBV20-1, with 8 bases aligning to TRBD1. In nucleotides, the CDR3 is TGCAGTCCGAGACAGGGGAATGAGCAGTTCTTC. It codes for CSPRQGNEQFF.